The 3 T cell receptor beta chains given below trace back to one sample, sequenced in a study of blood T cell repertoires in COVID-19. Produced via immunoSEQ multiplex PCR; TCRdb's table is partial and in-frame only. The data show 65,000 to 85,000 clones, with about nine tenths seen just once and approximately 2.5% held by the top ten. The specimen was peripheral blood. All receptors come from a human donor in a cohort sampled during active COVID-19.

J is TRBJ2-7 and V is TRBV6-4; 11 bases fit TRBD2. CDR1 and CDR2 from the germline V gene are MRHNA and SNTAGT. This CDR3 region has 17 residues. V gave up 7 bases and J gave up 4 bases; unmatched junction bases: 15. This chain's CDR3 is CASTHSRTSGRGYEQYF. The CDR3 DNA sequence: TGTGCCAGCACCCACTCCCGTACTAGCGGGAGAGGATACGAGCAGTACTTC.

The V and J genes are TRBV28 and TRBJ2-1; D may be TRBD1 (5 bases). Germline lookup yields CDR1 MDHEN and CDR2 SYDVKM. The V gene lost 1 base and the J gene lost 9 bases, with 13 bases spanning the gap. CDR3 length: 14 amino acids. CDR3 sequence reads: CASSLLIGAGEQFF. The CDR3 nucleotides are TGTGCCAGCAGTTTATTGATTGGGGCTGGTGAGCAGTTCTTC.

This chain connects TRBV3-1 (or the pseudogene TRBV3-2) to TRBJ2-3; D is perhaps TRBD2 (5 bases). Germline-derived CDR1 and CDR2 are LGHDT and YNNKEL (reference sequence). The CDR3 length is 12 residues. Trimming removed 5 bases at V and 7 bases at J, with 10 bases between. The DNA of the CDR3 is TGTGCCAGCAGCAAAGGGAGTCATACGCAGTATTTT. Its translation: CASSKGSHTQYF.